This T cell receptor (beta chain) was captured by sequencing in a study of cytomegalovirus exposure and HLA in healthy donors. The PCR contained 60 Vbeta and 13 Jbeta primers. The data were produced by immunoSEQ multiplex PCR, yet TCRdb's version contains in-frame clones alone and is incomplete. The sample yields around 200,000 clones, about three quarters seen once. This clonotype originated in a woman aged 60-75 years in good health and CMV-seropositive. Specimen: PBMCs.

The CDR3 loop reads CASSPPGETQYF. DNA of the CDR3: TGCGCCAGCAGCCCCCCTGGGGAGACGCAGTATTTT. The rearrangement joins TRBV5-1 to TRBJ2-3, with a possible D match to TRBD2 (5 bases). CDR3 length: 12 amino acids. V was clipped by 4 bases and J by 9 bases, with 12 bases between them. CDR1 and CDR2 from the germline V gene are SGHRS and YFSETQ.